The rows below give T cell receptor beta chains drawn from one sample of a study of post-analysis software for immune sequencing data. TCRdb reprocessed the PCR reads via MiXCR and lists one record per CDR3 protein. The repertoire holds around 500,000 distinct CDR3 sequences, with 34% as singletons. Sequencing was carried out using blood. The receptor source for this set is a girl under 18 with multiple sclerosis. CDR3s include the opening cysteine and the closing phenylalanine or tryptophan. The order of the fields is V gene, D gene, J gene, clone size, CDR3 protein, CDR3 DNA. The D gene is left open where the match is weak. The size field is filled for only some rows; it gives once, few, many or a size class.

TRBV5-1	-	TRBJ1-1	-	CASSPSVEGEAFF	TGCGCCAGCAGCCCCAGTGTAGAGGGAGAAGCTTTCTTT
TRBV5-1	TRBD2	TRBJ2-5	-	CASSLGLAGGTETQYF	TGCGCCAGCAGCCTCGGACTAGCGGGGGGCACAGAGACCCAGTACTTC
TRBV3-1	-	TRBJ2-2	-	CASSQLRPGAGGELFF	TGTGCCAGCAGCCAACTTCGGCCCGGGGCAGGCGGGGAGCTGTTTTTT
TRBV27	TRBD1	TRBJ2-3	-	CASSFRSIDRGSTDTQYF	TGTGCCAGCAGTTTCCGCTCGATCGACAGGGGGTCCACAGATACGCAGTATTTT
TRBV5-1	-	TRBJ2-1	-	CTSSLGGGQLGYNEQFF	TGCACCAGCAGCTTGGGGGGGGGACAACTGGGGTACAATGAGCAGTTCTTC
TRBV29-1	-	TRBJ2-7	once	CSVERQGYEQYF	TGCAGCGTTGAAAGGCAGGGCTACGAGCAGTACTTC
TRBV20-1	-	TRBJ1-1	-	CSALGATKTEAFF	TGCAGTGCCCTGGGGGCCACGAAGACTGAAGCTTTCTTT
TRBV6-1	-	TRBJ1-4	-	CASSETDFREKLFF	TGTGCCAGCAGTGAAACAGATTTTAGAGAAAAACTGTTTTTT
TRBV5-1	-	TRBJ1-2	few	CASSPLRGGPHYGYTF	TGCGCCAGCAGCCCCCTTCGTGGGGGGCCCCACTATGGCTACACCTTC
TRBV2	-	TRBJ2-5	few	CATGGQETQYF	TGTGCCACCGGAGGGCAAGAGACCCAGTACTTC
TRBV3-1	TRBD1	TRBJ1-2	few	CASSLLSGQGQCTF	TGTGCCAGCAGCCTCCTATCGGGACAGGGTCAGTGCACCTTC
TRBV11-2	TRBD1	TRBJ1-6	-	CASSFPLTGGPNSPLHF	TGTGCCAGCAGCTTCCCTTTGACAGGGGGCCCTAATTCACCCCTCCACTTT
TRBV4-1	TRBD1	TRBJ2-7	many	CASSQEGDRSSYEQYF	TGCGCCAGCAGCCAAGAAGGGGACAGGAGCTCCTACGAGCAGTACTTC
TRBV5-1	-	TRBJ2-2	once	CASSWATGELFF	TGCGCCAGCAGCTGGGCAACCGGGGAGCTGTTTTTT
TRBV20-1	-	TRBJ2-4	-	CSASLGLGPNIQYF	TGCAGTGCTAGCCTGGGGTTGGGGCCGAACATTCAGTACTTC
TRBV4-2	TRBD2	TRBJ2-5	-	CASSQEWDGTSGMETQYF	TGTGCCAGCAGCCAAGAGTGGGACGGGACTAGCGGAATGGAGACCCAGTACTTC
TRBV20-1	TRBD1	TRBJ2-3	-	CSARLYGQGLADTQYF	TGCAGTGCTAGATTGTACGGACAGGGGTTAGCGGATACGCAGTATTTT
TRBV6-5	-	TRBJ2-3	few	CASSYSFGGADTQYF	TGTGCCAGCAGTTACAGCTTCGGGGGCGCAGATACGCAGTATTTT
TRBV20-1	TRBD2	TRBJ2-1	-	CSARTLATSDYNEQFF	TGCAGTGCTAGGACGTTAGCAACTAGCGACTACAATGAGCAGTTCTTC
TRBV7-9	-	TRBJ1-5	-	CASSFWDTNQPQHF	TGTGCCAGCAGCTTTTGGGATACAAATCAGCCCCAGCATTTT
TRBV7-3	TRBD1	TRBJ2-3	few	CASSRQGTTDTQYF	TGTGCCAGCAGCCGACAGGGTACCACAGATACGCAGTATTTT
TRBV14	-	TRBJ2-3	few	CASSQFGTPPGDTQYF	TGTGCCAGCAGCCAATTCGGCACCCCCCCGGGGGATACGCAGTATTTT
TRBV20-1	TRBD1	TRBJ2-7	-	CSAPDGQGTYEQYF	TGCAGTGCTCCCGACGGACAGGGGACCTACGAGCAGTACTTC
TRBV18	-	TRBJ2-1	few	CASSPPTLPRNEQFF	TGTGCCAGCTCACCACCCACTCTCCCTCGAAATGAGCAGTTCTTC
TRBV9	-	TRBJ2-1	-	CASSATAQAAGNEQFF	TGTGCCAGCAGCGCAACCGCCCAAGCTGCAGGGAACGAGCAGTTCTTC
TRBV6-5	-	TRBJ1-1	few	CASSSSTPGYTEAFF	TGTGCCAGCAGTTCCTCCACGCCAGGGTACACTGAAGCTTTCTTT
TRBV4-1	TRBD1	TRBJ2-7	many	CASSQDNRGAYEQYF	TGCGCCAGCAGCCAAGACAACAGGGGCGCCTACGAGCAGTACTTC
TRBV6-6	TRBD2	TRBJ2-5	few	CASSRWGGSQETQYF	TGTGCCAGCAGTCGCTGGGGGGGTTCCCAAGAGACCCAGTACTTC
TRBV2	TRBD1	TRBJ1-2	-	CASSRDRGPDGYTF	TGTGCCAGCAGTCGGGACAGGGGACCGGATGGCTACACCTTC
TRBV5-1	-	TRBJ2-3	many	CASSLDGGSTDTQYF	TGCGCCAGCAGCTTGGACGGCGGGAGCACAGATACGCAGTATTTT
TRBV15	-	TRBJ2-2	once	CATSRDPTGEPFF	TGTGCCACCAGCAGAGACCCCACCGGGGAGCCGTTTTTT
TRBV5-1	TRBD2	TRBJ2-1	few	CASSYRSGTYNEQFF	TGCGCCAGCAGCTATCGTAGCGGGACCTACAATGAGCAGTTCTTC
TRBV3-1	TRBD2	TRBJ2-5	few	CASSQERLAGTPGETQYF	TGTGCCAGCAGCCAAGAGCGCCTAGCGGGGACTCCGGGGGAGACCCAGTACTTC
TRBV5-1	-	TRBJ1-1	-	CASSLDGRPNTEAFF	TGCGCCAGCAGCTTGGATGGCAGGCCGAACACTGAAGCTTTCTTT
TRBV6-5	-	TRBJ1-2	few	CASTRDSNYGYTF	TGTGCCAGCACAAGGGATTCTAACTATGGCTACACCTTC
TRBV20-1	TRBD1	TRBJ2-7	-	CSARPAMGQGEGNEQYF	TGCAGTGCTAGACCGGCTATGGGACAGGGTGAAGGCAACGAGCAGTACTTC
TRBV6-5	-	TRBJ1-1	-	CASSSPPNAEAFF	TGTGCCAGCAGCTCACCACCAAACGCTGAAGCTTTCTTT
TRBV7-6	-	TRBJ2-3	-	CASSSQIGGFTDTQYF	TGTGCCAGCAGCTCCCAGATTGGCGGATTCACAGATACGCAGTATTTT
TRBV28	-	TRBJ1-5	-	CASSSLNQPQHF	TGTGCCAGCAGTTCCCTCAATCAGCCCCAGCATTTT
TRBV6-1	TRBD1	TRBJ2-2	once	CASSTGALGTGELFF	TGTGCCAGCAGCACAGGGGCCCTCGGCACCGGGGAGCTGTTTTTT
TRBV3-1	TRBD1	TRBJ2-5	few	CASSKPGQGAETQYF	TGTGCCAGCAGCAAACCGGGACAGGGGGCAGAGACCCAGTACTTC
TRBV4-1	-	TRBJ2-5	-	CASSQRPPAGETQYF	TGCGCCAGCAGCCAACGACCCCCGGCCGGAGAGACCCAGTACTTC
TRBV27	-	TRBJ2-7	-	CASSHSPAGGRAQYF	TGTGCCAGCAGCCACTCACCTGCCGGAGGTCGTGCCCAGTACTTC
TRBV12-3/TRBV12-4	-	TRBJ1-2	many	CASSLQWNGYTF	TGTGCCAGCAGTTTACAGTGGAATGGCTACACCTTC